A selection of T cell receptor beta chains follows, all from one sample in a study of OX40 agonist ivuxolimab in advanced cancers. Here immunoSEQ multiplex PCR was the method, and the copy in TCRdb shows in-frame clones only, minus some. The sample lists 22,000 or so clones, roughly 90% seen once, with roughly 28% in the top ten. Sequencing used CD4+ or CD8+ T cells sorted from blood, obtained in a trial of the OX40 agonist ivuxolimab. The receptors come from an adult with an advanced solid tumor such as melanoma, head and neck, liver or kidney cancer. The CDR3 runs from the conserved cysteine through the conserved F or W. A D gene is named only where the DNA matches it firmly. For some rows the clone size is stated as once, few or many, or as a class when expanded; others skip it.

15 TRBJ1-5 TRBV28 . . CASSFRAGKGQPQHF
17 TRBJ2-1 TRBV11-1 . . CASSPRSQGAPGGEQFF
13 TRBJ2-7 TRBV29-1 TRBD1 . CSAAGTGFHEQYF
14 TRBJ1-6 TRBV2 . . CASRQIDPNSPLHF
16 TRBJ2-7 TRBV11-2 TRBD2 few CASSYVGRGFPYEQYF
15 TRBJ2-2 TRBV6-4 TRBD1 . CASSPGTDLGGELFF
13 TRBJ1-1 TRBV6-1 . . CASTRGENTEAFF
17 TRBJ2-7 TRBV5-1 . . CASSLDALARGGNEQYF
14 TRBJ2-7 TRBV28 . . CASSLLASSYEQYF
14 TRBJ2-7 TRBV27 . medium-sized CASSYQGLTRKQYF
12 TRBJ1-2 TRBV19 . . CASRQGLYGYTF
15 TRBJ1-2 TRBV2 . few CASSVTARTNYGYTF